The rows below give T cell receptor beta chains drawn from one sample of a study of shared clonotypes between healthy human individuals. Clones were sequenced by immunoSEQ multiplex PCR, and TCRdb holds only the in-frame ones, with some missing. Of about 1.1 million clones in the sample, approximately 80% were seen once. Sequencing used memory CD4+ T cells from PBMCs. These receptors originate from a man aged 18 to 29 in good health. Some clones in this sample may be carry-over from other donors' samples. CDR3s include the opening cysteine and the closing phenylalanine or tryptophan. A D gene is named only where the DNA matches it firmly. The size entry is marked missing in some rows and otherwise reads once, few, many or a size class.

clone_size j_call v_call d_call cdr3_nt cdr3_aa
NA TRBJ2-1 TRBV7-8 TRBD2 TGTGCCAGCAGCGGATGGACTAGCCCCCGCAATGAGCAGTTCTTC CASSGWTSPRNEQFF
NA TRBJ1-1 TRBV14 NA TGTGCCAGCAGCCCCCCCACCGGGGTAGGTTTCTTT CASSPPTGVGFF
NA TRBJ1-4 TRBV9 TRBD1 TGTGCCAGCAGCGCGACCCGGGACAGGCGTTATGAAAAACTGTTTTTT CASSATRDRRYEKLFF
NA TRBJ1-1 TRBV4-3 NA TGCGCCAGCAGCCAAACACCCCTATCGGCAGGGTGGGTAGCTTTCTTT CASSQTPLSAGWVAFF
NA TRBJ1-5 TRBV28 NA TGTGCCAGCAGTTTAGCCGGTAGGGGGGGATATCAGCCCCAGCATTTT CASSLAGRGGYQPQHF
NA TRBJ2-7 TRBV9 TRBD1 TGTGCCAGCAGCACGGGACAGCCAACCTACGAGCAGTACTTC CASSTGQPTYEQYF
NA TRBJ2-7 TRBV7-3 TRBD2 TGTGCCAGCAGCTCGGGGACTAGCGGGAGCTACGAGCAGTACTTC CASSSGTSGSYEQYF
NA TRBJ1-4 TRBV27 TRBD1 TGTGCCAGCAGTCAGACGACAGGGGGATATGAAAAACTGTTTTTT CASSQTTGGYEKLFF
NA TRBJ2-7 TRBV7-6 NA TGTGCCAGCAGCCGATTGAGGACAGCCCACGAGCAGTACTTC CASSRLRTAHEQYF
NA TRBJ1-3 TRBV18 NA TGTGCCAGCTCCAGCGTGGGGGTAGCTGGAAACACCATATATTTT CASSSVGVAGNTIYF
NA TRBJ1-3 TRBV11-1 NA TGTGCCAGCAGCTTACTCTCTGGAAACACCATATATTTT CASSLLSGNTIYF
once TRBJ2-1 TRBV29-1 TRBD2 TGCAGCCCGGCGAGGGCTAGCGGGAGTTCCTACAATGAGCAGTTCTTC CSPARASGSSYNEQFF
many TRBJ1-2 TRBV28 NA TGTGCCAGCAGCCTTTCGACAGCCCCTACACGGCACACCTTC CASSLSTAPTRHTF
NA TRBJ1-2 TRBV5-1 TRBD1 TGCGCCAGCAGAGGACAGGACGGCTATGGCTACACCTTC CASRGQDGYGYTF
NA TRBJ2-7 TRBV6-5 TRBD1 TGTGCCAGCAGTTATTTTTCAGGGGGAAAGTACGAGCAGTACTTC CASSYFSGGKYEQYF
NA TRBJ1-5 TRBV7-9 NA TGTGCCAGCAGCGCCGGGACTCTCTACCAGGAGCCCCAGCATTTT CASSAGTLYQEPQHF
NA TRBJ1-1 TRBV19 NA TGTGCCAGCACTCGGGGTCCTTACACTGAAGCTTTCTTT CASTRGPYTEAFF
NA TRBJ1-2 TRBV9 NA TGTGCCAGCAGCCCTTGGCCCGACGGGACTAACTATGGCTACACCTTC CASSPWPDGTNYGYTF
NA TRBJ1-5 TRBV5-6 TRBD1 TGTGCCAGCAGCCGAGCCGTGGACAGGGGGTATCAGCCCCAGCATTTT CASSRAVDRGYQPQHF
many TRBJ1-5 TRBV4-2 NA TGTGCCAGCAGCTCTCAATACAATCAGCCCCAGCATTTT CASSSQYNQPQHF
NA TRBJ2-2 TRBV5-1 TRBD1 TGCGCCAGCAGCTTTGGGACAGGCCACACCGGGGAGCTGTTTTTT CASSFGTGHTGELFF
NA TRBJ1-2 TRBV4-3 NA TGCGCCAGCAGCCAAGATTCTCGGTATGGCTACACCTTC CASSQDSRYGYTF
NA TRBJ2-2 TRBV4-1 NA TGCGCCAGCAGCCAAGCCCGGCAGAACACCGGGGAGCTGTTTTTT CASSQARQNTGELFF
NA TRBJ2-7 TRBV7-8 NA TGTGCCAGCAGCTTAGGTCAGGGTAACCGCGAGCAGTACTTC CASSLGQGNREQYF
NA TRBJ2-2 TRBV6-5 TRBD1 TGTGCCAGCAGTAGGACAGGGGAGACCGGGGAGCTGTTTTTT CASSRTGETGELFF
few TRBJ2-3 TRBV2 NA TGTGCCAGCAGTGTAAGGGGCCGGGCAGATACGCAGTATTTT CASSVRGRADTQYF
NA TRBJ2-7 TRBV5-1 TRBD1 TGCGCCAGCAGCCGAGGACAGGGTTCCCCCTACGAGCAGTACTTC CASSRGQGSPYEQYF
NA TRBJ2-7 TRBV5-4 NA TGTGCCAGCAGCCGAGAAGGAGCTTCCTACGAGCAGTACTTC CASSREGASYEQYF
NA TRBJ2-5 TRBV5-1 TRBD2 TGCGCCAGCAGCTTGGCCGGGAGGGGGGCCGGAGAGACCCAGTACTTC CASSLAGRGAGETQYF
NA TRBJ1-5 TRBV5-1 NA TGCGCCAGCAGCTTAGAGGGTGGCAATCAGCCCCAGCATTTT CASSLEGGNQPQHF
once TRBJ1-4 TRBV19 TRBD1 TGTGCCAGTAGCCATCGGGACAGGGCCGTAGGGAAACTGTTTTTT CASSHRDRAVGKLFF
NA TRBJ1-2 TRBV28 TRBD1 TGTGCCAGCAGTTTTGGAGGGGGCTATAGCTATGGCTACACCTTC CASSFGGGYSYGYTF
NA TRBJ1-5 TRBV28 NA TGTGCCAGCAGTTTTTTGGAGGGCCATCAGCCCCAGCATTTT CASSFLEGHQPQHF
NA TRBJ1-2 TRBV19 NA TGTGCCAGTAGTATGGTGCACAGCACCCGCTATGGCTACACCTTC CASSMVHSTRYGYTF